These 19 T cell receptor beta chains originate from one sample sequenced in a study of CD8 T cells in ankylosing spondylitis. TCRdb recomputed calls from the 5' RACE reads with MiXCR, one row per CDR3 protein. Of 250,000 to 350,000 distinct CDR3 sequences in the sample, around 18% were seen once. The sample comprised blood, either unsorted or a sorted T cell fraction (not recorded which). The receptors here all came from a male donor with ankylosing spondylitis or in good health (not recorded which).

A few counts support this clonotype. The genes are TRBV10-3 and TRBJ1-2; D remains unclear. The CDR3 has 14 amino acids. V lost 6 bases, J lost 4 bases, and 15 bases lay in between. The V gene's germline CDR1 is ENHRY and CDR2 SYGVKD. The CDR3: CAIRGSGVPYGYTF. CDR3 DNA: TGTGCCATCAGGGGGAGTGGGGTTCCCTATGGCTACACCTTC.

In its sample, this clonotype was seen a few times. The rearrangement joins TRBV4-1 to TRBJ2-7; either TRBD1 or TRBD2 may supply D (6 bases each). The CDR3 has 13 residues. The germline V and J ends were trimmed by 2 bases and 5 bases, with 10 bases remaining between them. Germline assignment: CDR1 MGHRA and CDR2 YSYEKL. Written as DNA, the CDR3 is TGCGCCAGCAGCCAACCGGGGGCAAACGAGCAGTACGTC. Its protein product is CASSQPGANEQYV.

The V gene is TRBV20-1, the J gene TRBJ1-4; TRBD1 is a possible D gene (5 bases). V gave up 3 bases and J gave up 8 bases, with 16 bases separating them. This CDR3 is 14 amino acids long. Germline V CDR1 and CDR2: DFQATT, SNEGSKA (reference sequence). The CDR3 sequence is CSASLPLDSEKLFF. CDR3 nucleotide sequence: TGCAGTGCTAGCCTCCCTCTTGACAGCGAAAAACTGTTTTTT.

The chain recombines TRBV12-3 or TRBV12-4 with TRBJ1-5; D gene unclear. Trimming removed 8 bases from V and 4 bases from J, with 9 bases in between. The CDR3 runs to 12 residues. In nucleotides, the CDR3 is TGTGCCAGCCTCGCCGGTAATCAGCCCCAGCATTTT. Its translation: CASLAGNQPQHF.

V is TRBV7-6 and J is TRBJ2-7, with 7 bases fitting TRBD1. With V trimmed by 1 base and J by 11 bases, 11 bases remained unmatched. The germline V gene has CDR1 SGHVS and CDR2 FNYEAQ. There are 14 residues in the CDR3. CDR3 residues: CASSLDPGQPPEYV. Here the CDR3 DNA reads TGTGCCAGCAGCTTAGATCCGGGACAGCCGCCGGAGTACGTC.

This chain connects TRBV2 to TRBJ2-1; 12 bases map to TRBD2. This CDR3 region has 14 residues. CDR1 SNHLY and CDR2 FYNNEI come from the germline V gene. The ends lost 6 bases at V and 6 bases at J; junction bases unmatched: 3. The CDR3, as DNA: TGTGCCAGCAGGACTAGCGGGAGTATCAATGAGCAGTTCTTC. Its translation: CASRTSGSINEQFF.

This clonotype was observed a handful of times. The chain employs TRBV5-1 and TRBJ2-5; D may be TRBD1 (5 bases). V shed 1 base and J shed 1 base, with 8 bases lying between them. The germline gives CDR1 SGHRS, CDR2 YFSETQ. The CDR3 has 14 amino acids. In nucleotides, the CDR3 is TGCGCCAGCAGCTTGTTCACAGGCCAAGAGACCCAGTACTTC. Translated: CASSLFTGQETQYF.

There are a few counts of this clonotype. The chain uses TRBV25-1 and TRBJ1-2; tentatively, D is TRBD1 (6 bases). Looked up from germline, CDR1 is MGHDK and CDR2 is SYGVNS. This CDR3 spans 14 amino acids. Trimming stripped 5 bases from V and 3 bases from J, with 13 bases between. Here the CDR3 DNA reads TGTGCCAGCAGTCGGCCGGGGGGCGACTATGGCTACACCTTC. Translation gives CASSRPGGDYGYTF.

The chain couples TRBV5-1 to TRBJ2-3; D remains unclear. The V end lost 6 bases, the J end lost 6 bases, and 17 bases lay between the germline ends. This CDR3 is 14 amino acids long. The germline CDR1 and CDR2 sequences are SGHRS and YFSETQ. The CDR3 loop is CASTADTLMDTQYF. CDR3 nucleotides: TGCGCCAGCACCGCTGACACTCTCATGGATACGCAGTATTTT. Full variable domain (remainder filled in from reference TRBV5-1 and TRBJ2-3): KAGVTQTPRYLIKTRGQQVTLSCSPISGHRSVSWYQQTPGQGLQFLFEYFSETQRNKGNFPGRFSGRQFSNSRSEMNVSTLELGDSALYLCASTADTLMDTQYFGPGTRLTVL.

The rearrangement joins TRBV6-2 or TRBV6-3 to TRBJ2-1; 7 nucleotides line up with TRBD2. Germline V gene lookup returns CDR1 MNHEY and CDR2 SVGEGT. V shed 7 bases, J shed 9 bases, and the junction held 9 bases outside the gene matches. The CDR3 has 13 amino acids. CDR3 residues: CASTGLGRAEQFF. CDR3 sequence (DNA): TGTGCCAGCACCGGACTAGGTCGGGCTGAGCAGTTCTTC.

This clonotype has a handful of counts. The V and J genes are TRBV12-3 or TRBV12-4 and TRBJ1-2; D gene uncertain. V gave up 5 bases and J gave up 8 bases, with 15 bases separating them. The length of the CDR3 is 13 residues. The CDR3 spells CASSLSQLGGYTF. The CDR3 nucleotides are TGTGCCAGCAGTCTTAGCCAATTGGGGGGCTACACCTTC.

The table lists this clonotype with a few counts. The V call is TRBV12-3 or TRBV12-4, the J call TRBJ2-1, with D possibly TRBD1 on 6 matching bases. The V gene lost 0 bases and the J gene lost 5 bases, with 20 bases spanning the gap. The CDR3 consists of 18 residues. CDR3 in amino acids: CASSLALSDRSFHNEQFF. For the CDR3, the DNA is TGTGCCAGCAGTTTAGCCTTGTCAGACAGGAGTTTCCACAATGAGCAGTTCTTC.

This clonotype was recorded a few times. The chain recombines TRBV5-1 with TRBJ2-2; the D gene is possibly TRBD1 (6 bases). This CDR3 is 14 amino acids long. Between the trimmed V and J ends, which lost 5 bases and 1 base, there was a span of 9 bases. Germline V gene data show CDR1 as SGHRS and CDR2 as YFSETQ. CDR3 loop: CASRPQGNTGELFF. CDR3 in DNA: TGCGCCAGCAGGCCACAGGGGAACACCGGGGAGCTGTTTTTT.

This clonotype was counted a few times. The chain recombines TRBV20-1 with TRBJ2-3; 11 bases line up with TRBD1. V lost 5 bases, J lost 1 base, and 5 bases stayed unmatched. CDR3 size: 15 residues. CDR1 DFQATT and CDR2 SNEGSKA come from the germline V gene (reference sequence). For the CDR3, the DNA is TGCAGTGCTCCGGACAGGGGGCGAGGCACAGATACGCAGTATTTT. Protein product: CSAPDRGRGTDTQYF.

This chain connects TRBV24-1 to TRBJ2-7; tentatively, D is TRBD1 or TRBD2 (5 bases each). This CDR3 has 15 residues. Trimming left V 5 bases short and J 7 bases short, with 20 bases between. CDR1 is KGHDR, CDR2 SFDVKD, per germline. CDR3 loop: CATSAGAAVAYEQYV. DNA of the CDR3: TGTGCCACCAGTGCCGGGGCGGCCGTCGCGTATGAGCAGTACGTC.

The chain's CDR3 is CASSSFTERLRETQYF. CDR3 DNA: TGTGCCAGCAGCTCGTTTACCGAGCGCCTTCGGGAGACCCAGTACTTC. The V gene is TRBV5-6, the J gene TRBJ2-5, with D unclear. V was shortened by 3 bases and J by 5 bases, with 20 bases between the two germline ends. Germline CDR1 reads SGHDT; CDR2 reads YYEEEE. The CDR3 is made up of 16 amino acids.

This clonotype was recorded a few times. The chain is built from TRBV3-1 and TRBJ1-1; D remains unclear. V was pared by 4 bases and J by 0 bases, with 6 bases between. This CDR3 has 13 residues. The V gene's germline CDR1 is LGHDT and CDR2 YNNKEL (reference sequence). The CDR3 DNA reads as TGTGCCAGCAGCCCCTCCCTGAACACTGAAGCTTTCTTT. Amino acids: CASSPSLNTEAFF.

This clonotype came up a few times. The V and J genes are TRBV20-1 and TRBJ2-3, with 8 positions matching TRBD1. The germline CDR1 and CDR2 sequences are DFQATT and SNEGSKA (reference sequence). The V gene end was trimmed by 3 bases and the J gene end by 4 bases; junction bases not matched to a gene: 0. The CDR3 contains 12 residues. CDR3 DNA sequence: TGCAGTGCTAGCAGGGGGCCAGATACGCAGTATTTT. Its protein product is CSASRGPDTQYF.

The CDR3, as DNA: TGCAGTGCTAGAGCTACCGGGACTATGACCGGGGAGCTGTTTTTT. It is translated as CSARATGTMTGELFF. The rearrangement links TRBV20-1 to TRBJ2-2; 7 bases fit TRBD2. The trim removed 1 base at V and 5 bases at J, leaving 7 bases unmatched. Germline assignment: CDR1 DFQATT and CDR2 SNEGSKA (reference sequence). The CDR3 sequence is 15 residues long.